By share, the clone carrying this T cell receptor beta chain counts as medium-sized (0.01 to 0.1%). What it recognizes is unknown. It was from 20,000 to 1,000,000 sorted cells, with 10%, 30% or 50% RNA, that naive CD8 libraries came. Naive CD8 T cell sorting was performed on the CD8+CD4-CCR7+CD45RA+ phenotype. The data originate from a study of molecular identifiers for immune sequencing clone quantification. Study-level results: Highly expanded clone sizes could be underestimated by identical TCR molecules sharing a barcode. Clones above 20 RNA copies contained over 97% of effector molecules and under 1% of naive molecules.

Per germline, CDR1 SEHNR and CDR2 FQNEAQ (reference sequence). V shed 3 bases and J shed 8 bases, with 17 bases lying between them. This CDR3 has 15 amino acids. TCRdb re-called the PCR reads through MiXCR, storing one row per CDR3 protein. The sample has approximately 9,800 distinct CDR3 sequences, roughly 18% seen once; the top ten hold about 1.5%. The V call is TRBV7-9, the J call TRBJ2-1; D gene ambiguous. Sequencing was performed on naive CD8+ T cells from blood, with Jurkat cell RNA spiked in. Subset noted: FACS-sorted CD8+CD4-CCR7+CD45RA+ naive T cells. The receptor comes from a human donor in good health. Some libraries in this study had Jurkat cell RNA spiked in. The CDR3 spells CASSLSASPIDEQFF. Written as DNA, the CDR3 is TGTGCCAGCAGCTTGAGCGCTAGTCCGATCGATGAGCAGTTCTTC.